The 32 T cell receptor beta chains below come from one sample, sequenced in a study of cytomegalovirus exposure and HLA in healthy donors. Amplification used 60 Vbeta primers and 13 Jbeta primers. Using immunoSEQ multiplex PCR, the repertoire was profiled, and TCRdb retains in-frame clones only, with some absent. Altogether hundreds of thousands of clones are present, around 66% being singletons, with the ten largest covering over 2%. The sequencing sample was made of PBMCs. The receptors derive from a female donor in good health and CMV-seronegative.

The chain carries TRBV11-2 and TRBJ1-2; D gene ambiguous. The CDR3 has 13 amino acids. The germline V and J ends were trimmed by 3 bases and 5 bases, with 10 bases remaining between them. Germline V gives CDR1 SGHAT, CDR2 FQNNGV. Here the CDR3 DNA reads TGTGCCAGCAGCTTTTCCGGAGTATATGGCTACACCTTC. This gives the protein CASSFSGVYGYTF.

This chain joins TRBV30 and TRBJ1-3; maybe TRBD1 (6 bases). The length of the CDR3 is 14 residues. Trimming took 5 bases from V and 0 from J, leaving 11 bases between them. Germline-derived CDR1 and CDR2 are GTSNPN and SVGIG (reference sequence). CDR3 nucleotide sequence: TGTGCCTGGCCGGGACACTTCTCTGGAAACACCATATATTTT. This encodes CAWPGHFSGNTIYF.

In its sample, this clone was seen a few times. The CDR3: CASCPREESPQHF. The CDR3 DNA reads TGTGCCAGCTGTCCCCGGGAGGAGTCTCCCCAGCATTTT. V usage is TRBV28 and J usage is TRBJ1-5; no definite D call. The CDR3 runs to 13 residues. Germline lookup yields CDR1 MDHEN and CDR2 SYDVKM. Trimming removed 8 bases at V and 10 bases at J, with 18 bases between.

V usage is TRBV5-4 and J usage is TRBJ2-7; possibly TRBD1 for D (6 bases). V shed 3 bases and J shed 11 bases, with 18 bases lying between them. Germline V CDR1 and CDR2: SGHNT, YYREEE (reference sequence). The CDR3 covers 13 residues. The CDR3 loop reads CASSSRTGNVEYF. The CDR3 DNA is TGTGCCAGCAGCTCGCGTACAGGGAACGTTGAGTACTTC.

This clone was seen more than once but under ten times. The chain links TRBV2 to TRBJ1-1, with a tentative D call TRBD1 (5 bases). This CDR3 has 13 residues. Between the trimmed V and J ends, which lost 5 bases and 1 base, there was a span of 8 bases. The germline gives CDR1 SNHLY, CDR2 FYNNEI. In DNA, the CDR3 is TGTGCCAGCAGTACCGGACAGAACACTGAAGCTTTCTTT. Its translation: CASSTGQNTEAFF.

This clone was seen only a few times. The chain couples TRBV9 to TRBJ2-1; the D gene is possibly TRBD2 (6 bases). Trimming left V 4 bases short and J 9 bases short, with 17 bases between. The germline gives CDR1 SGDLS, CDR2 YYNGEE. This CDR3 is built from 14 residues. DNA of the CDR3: TGTGCCAGCAGCATTGGGGCCCGAGCGGGTGAGCAGTTCTTC. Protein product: CASSIGARAGEQFF.

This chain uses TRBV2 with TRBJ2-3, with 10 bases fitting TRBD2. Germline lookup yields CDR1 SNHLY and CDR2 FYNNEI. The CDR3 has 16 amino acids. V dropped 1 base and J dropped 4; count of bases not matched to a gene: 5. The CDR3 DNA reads TGTGCCAGCAGTGAAGATGTAGCGGGAGGATCAGATACGCAGTATTTT. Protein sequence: CASSEDVAGGSDTQYF.

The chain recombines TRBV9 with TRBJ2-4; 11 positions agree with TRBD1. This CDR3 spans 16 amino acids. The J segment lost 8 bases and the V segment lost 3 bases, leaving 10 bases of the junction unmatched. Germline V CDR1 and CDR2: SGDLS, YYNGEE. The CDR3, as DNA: TGTGCCAGCAGCGACCGGACAGGGGGCGGGCTGGACATTCAGTACTTC. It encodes CASSDRTGGGLDIQYF.

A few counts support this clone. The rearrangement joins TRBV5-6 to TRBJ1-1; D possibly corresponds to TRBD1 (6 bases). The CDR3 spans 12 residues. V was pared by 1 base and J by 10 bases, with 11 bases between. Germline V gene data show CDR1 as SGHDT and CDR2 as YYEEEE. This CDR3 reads CASSLWRGGAFF. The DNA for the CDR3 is TGTGCCAGCAGCTTGTGGAGGGGGGGAGCTTTCTTT.

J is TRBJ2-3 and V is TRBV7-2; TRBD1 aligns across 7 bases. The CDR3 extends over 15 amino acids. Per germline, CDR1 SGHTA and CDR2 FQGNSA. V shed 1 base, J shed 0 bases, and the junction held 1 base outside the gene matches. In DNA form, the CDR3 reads TGTGCCAGCAGCTTAGGGACAGGTAGCACAGATACGCAGTATTTT. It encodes CASSLGTGSTDTQYF.

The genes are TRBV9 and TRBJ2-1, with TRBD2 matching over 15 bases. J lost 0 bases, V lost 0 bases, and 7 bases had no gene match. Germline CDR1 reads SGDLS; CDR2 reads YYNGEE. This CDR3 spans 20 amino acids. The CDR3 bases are TGTGCCAGCAGCGTAGGCGGACTAGCGGGAGGGCCGGGCTCCTACAATGAGCAGTTCTTC. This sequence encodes CASSVGGLAGGPGSYNEQFF. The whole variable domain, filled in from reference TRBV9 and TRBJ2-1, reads DSGVTQTPKHLITATGQRVTLRCSPRSGDLSVYWYQQSLDQGLQFLIQYYNGEERAKGNILERFSAQQFPDLHSELNLSSLELGDSALYFCASSVGGLAGGPGSYNEQFFGPGTRLTVL.

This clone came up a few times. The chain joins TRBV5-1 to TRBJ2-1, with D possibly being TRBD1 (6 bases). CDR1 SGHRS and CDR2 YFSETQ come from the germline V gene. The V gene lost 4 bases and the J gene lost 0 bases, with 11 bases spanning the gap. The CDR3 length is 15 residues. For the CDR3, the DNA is TGCGCCAGCAGCGAACAGGGTAGCTCCTACAATGAGCAGTTCTTC. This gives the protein CASSEQGSSYNEQFF.

This CDR3 reads CASSDPTGQLNQPQHF. CDR3 nucleotides: TGTGCCAGCAGTGACCCGACAGGGCAACTAAATCAGCCCCAGCATTTT. V and J are TRBV6-1 and TRBJ1-5; TRBD1 matches at 7 bases. CDR3 length: 16 amino acids. The V gene's germline CDR1 is MNHNS and CDR2 SASEGT. V shed 3 bases, J shed 4 bases, and the junction held 9 bases outside the gene matches.

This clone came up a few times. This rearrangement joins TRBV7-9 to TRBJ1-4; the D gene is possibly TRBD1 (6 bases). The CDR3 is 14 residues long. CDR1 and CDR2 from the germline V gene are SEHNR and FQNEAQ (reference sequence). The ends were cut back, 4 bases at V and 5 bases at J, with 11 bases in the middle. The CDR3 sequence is CASSSQGGNEKLFF. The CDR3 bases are TGTGCCAGCAGCTCACAGGGTGGGAATGAAAAACTGTTTTTT.

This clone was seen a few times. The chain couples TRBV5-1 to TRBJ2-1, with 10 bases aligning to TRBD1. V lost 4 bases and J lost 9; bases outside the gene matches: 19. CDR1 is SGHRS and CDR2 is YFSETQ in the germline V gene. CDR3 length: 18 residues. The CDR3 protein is CASSPPVRTGGLASEQFF. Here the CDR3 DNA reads TGCGCCAGCAGCCCGCCTGTACGGACAGGGGGGCTCGCAAGTGAGCAGTTCTTC.

The CDR3 DNA reads as TGTGCCACTACACCTCAAGCGGGAGTCCCTTTCGAGCAGTACTTC. This encodes CATTPQAGVPFEQYF. The chain joins TRBV19 to TRBJ2-7, with 8 nucleotides matching TRBD2. The germline V gene has CDR1 LNHDA and CDR2 SQIVND (reference sequence). V shed 10 bases and J 6 bases; nucleotides not matched to a gene: 17. The CDR3 length is 15 residues.

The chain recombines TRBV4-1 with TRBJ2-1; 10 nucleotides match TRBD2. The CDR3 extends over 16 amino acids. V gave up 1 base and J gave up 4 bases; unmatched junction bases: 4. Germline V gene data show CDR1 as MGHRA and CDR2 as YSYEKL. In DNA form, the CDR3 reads TGCGCCAGCAGCCAAGTACTAGCGGGAAGGTACAATGAGCAGTTCTTC. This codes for CASSQVLAGRYNEQFF.

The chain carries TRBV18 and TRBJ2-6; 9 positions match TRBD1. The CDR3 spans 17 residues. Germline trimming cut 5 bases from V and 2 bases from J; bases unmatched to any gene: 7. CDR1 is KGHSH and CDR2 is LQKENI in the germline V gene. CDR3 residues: CASSNGQGKAGANVLTF. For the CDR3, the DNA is TGTGCCAGCTCAAACGGACAGGGGAAGGCTGGGGCCAACGTCCTGACTTTC.

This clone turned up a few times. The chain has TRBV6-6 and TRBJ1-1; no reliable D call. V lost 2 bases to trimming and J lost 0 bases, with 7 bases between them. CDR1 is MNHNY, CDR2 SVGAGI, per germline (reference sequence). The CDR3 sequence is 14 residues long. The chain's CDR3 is CASSYLQMNTEAFF. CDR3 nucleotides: TGTGCCAGCAGTTACCTCCAGATGAACACTGAAGCTTTCTTT.

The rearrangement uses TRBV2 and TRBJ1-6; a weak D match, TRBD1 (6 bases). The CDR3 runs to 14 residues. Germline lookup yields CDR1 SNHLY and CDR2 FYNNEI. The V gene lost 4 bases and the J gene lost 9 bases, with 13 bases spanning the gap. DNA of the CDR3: TGTGCCAGCAGTGCGGCAGGGGCGATTTCACCCCTCCACTTT. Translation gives CASSAAGAISPLHF. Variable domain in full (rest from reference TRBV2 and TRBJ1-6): EPEVTQTPSHQVTQMGQEVILRCVPISNHLYFYWYRQILGQKVEFLVSFYNNEISEKSEIFDDQFSVERPDGSNFTLKIRSTKLEDSAMYFCASSAAGAISPLHFGNGTRLTVT.

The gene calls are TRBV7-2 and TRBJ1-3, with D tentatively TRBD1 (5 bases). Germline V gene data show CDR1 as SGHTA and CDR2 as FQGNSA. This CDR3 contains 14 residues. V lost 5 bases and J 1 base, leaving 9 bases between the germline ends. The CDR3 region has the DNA TGTGCCAGCAGCCCAGGGTTATCTGGAAACACCATATATTTT. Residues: CASSPGLSGNTIYF.

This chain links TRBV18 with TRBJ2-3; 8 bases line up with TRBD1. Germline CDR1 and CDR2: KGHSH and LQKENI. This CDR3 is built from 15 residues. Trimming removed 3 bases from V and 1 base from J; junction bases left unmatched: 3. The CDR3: CASSPSTGGTDTQYF. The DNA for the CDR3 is TGTGCCAGCTCACCTTCGACAGGGGGCACAGATACGCAGTATTTT.

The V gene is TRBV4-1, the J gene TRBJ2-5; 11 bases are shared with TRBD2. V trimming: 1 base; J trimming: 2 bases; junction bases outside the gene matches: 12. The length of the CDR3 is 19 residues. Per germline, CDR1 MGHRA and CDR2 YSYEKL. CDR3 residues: CASSQVFDSGRALQETQYF. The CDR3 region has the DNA TGCGCCAGCAGCCAAGTATTTGATAGCGGGAGGGCCCTGCAAGAGACCCAGTACTTC.

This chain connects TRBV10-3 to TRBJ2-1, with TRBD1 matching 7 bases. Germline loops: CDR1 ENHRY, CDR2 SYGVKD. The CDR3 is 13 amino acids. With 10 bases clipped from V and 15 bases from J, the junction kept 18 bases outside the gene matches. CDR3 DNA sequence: TGTGCCACTCAAACCGTCGGCCGGGACAGTGGGTTCTTC. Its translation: CATQTVGRDSGFF.

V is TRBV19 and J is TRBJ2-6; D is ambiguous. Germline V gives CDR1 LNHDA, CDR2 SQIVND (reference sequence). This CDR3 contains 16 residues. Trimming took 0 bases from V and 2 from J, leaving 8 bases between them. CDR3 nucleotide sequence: TGTGCCAGTAGTATAGATGGCGGAGCTGGGGCCAACGTCCTGACTTTC. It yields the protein CASSIDGGAGANVLTF.

The CDR3 nucleotides are TGTGCCAGCAGTTTAGTCAGGGGAGCCTCTGGAAACACCATATATTTT. Protein: CASSLVRGASGNTIYF. V is TRBV28 and J is TRBJ1-3; possible D gene TRBD1, 6 bases. V lost 2 bases, J lost 0 bases, and 11 bases lay in between. The V gene's germline CDR1 is MDHEN and CDR2 SYDVKM. This CDR3 comprises 16 residues.

The CDR3 nucleotides read TGTGCCAGCACTCTGGGACATTCGAGCTCCTATAATTCACCCCTCCACTTT. It translates to CASTLGHSSSYNSPLHF. The chain has TRBV28 and TRBJ1-6, with D possibly TRBD1 on 6 matching bases. Germline V gene sequence: CDR1 MDHEN, CDR2 SYDVKM. The germline V and J ends were trimmed by 7 bases and 0 bases, with 16 bases remaining between them. The CDR3 is 17 amino acids.

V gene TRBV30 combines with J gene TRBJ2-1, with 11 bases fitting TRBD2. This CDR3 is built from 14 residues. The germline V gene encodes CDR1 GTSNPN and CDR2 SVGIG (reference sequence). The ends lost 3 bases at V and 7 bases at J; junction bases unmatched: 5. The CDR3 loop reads CAWRLAGALNEQFF. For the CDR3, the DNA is TGTGCCTGGAGACTAGCGGGAGCACTAAATGAGCAGTTCTTC.

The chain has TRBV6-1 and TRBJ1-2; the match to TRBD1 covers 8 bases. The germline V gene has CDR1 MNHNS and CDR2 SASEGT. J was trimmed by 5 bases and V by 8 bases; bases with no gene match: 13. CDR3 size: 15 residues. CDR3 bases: TGTGCCAGCGAAATAGTTGACAGGGGATGGTATGGCTACACCTTC. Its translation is CASEIVDRGWYGYTF.

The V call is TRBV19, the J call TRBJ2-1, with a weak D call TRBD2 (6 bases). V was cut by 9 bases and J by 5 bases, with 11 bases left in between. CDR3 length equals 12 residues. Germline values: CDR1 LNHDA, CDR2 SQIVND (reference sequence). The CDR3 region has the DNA TGTGCCAGCCGGGACTGGAACAATGAGCAGTTCTTC. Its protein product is CASRDWNNEQFF.

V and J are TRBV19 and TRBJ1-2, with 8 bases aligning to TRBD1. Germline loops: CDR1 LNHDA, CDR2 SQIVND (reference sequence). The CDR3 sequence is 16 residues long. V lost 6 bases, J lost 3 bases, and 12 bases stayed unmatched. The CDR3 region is CASRPSLDRGHYGYTF. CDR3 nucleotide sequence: TGTGCCAGTAGACCGTCCCTCGACAGGGGACACTATGGCTACACCTTC.

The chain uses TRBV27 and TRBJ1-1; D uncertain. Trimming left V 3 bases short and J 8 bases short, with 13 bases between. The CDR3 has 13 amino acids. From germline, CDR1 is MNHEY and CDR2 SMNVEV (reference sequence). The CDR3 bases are TGTGCCAGCAGTTTTACCATCATGCGGGAAGCTTTCTTT. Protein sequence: CASSFTIMREAFF.